Listed here are 27 T cell receptor beta chains from one sample, sequenced in a study of blood T cells in healthy people across ages. Primers used in a second PCR of roughly 7 to 11 cycles were a sample-barcoded 5' primer and a J-beta primer mix. From the 5' RACE reads, TCRdb called clonotypes with MiXCR, one entry per CDR3 protein. The data show 1,300,000 or so distinct CDR3 sequences, approximately 59% seen once. The sample comprised blood. Receptor source: a man aged 18-30 years in good health.

The chain combines TRBV7-2 with TRBJ2-7; no firm D call. In germline, CDR1 is SGHTA, CDR2 FQGNSA. The CDR3 loop spans 14 amino acids. Trimming removed 1 base at V and 1 base at J, with 8 bases between. In DNA, the CDR3 is TGTGCCAGCAGCTTAGTCAGGCTATCCTACGAGCAGTACTTC. This encodes CASSLVRLSYEQYF.

The chain couples TRBV2 to TRBJ2-4; D may match TRBD1 or TRBD2 (5 bases each). The end of the DNA aligns better with TRBJ2-5, so the J call may be wrong. Germline V CDR1 and CDR2: SNHLY, FYNNEI. The CDR3 sequence is 13 residues long. The CDR3 bases are TGTGCCAGCAACCGGGACGGGGAAGAGACCCAGTACTTC. As protein: CASNRDGEETQYF.

This clonotype has only one observation. The chain is built from TRBV4-1 and TRBJ2-1, with TRBD1 identical over 9 bases. The length of the CDR3 is 15 residues. The V gene end was trimmed by 4 bases and the J gene end by 4 bases; junction bases not matched to a gene: 5. CDR1 and CDR2 from the germline V gene are MGHRA and YSYEKL. The CDR3 protein is CASSRDRAMYNEQFF. Here the CDR3 DNA reads TGCGCCAGCAGCCGGGACAGGGCGATGTACAATGAGCAGTTCTTC.

CDR3 nucleotide sequence: TGCAGCGTTGAAGGACCACAGGGGACACAAGAGACCCAGTACTTC. It is translated as CSVEGPQGTQETQYF. The V and J genes are TRBV29-1 and TRBJ2-5; TRBD1 matches at 7 bases. The CDR3 sequence is 15 residues long. J gave up 2 bases and V 1 base, and 7 bases lay outside the gene matches. CDR1 SQVTM and CDR2 ANQGSEA come from the germline V gene.

The chain combines TRBV6-5 with TRBJ2-3, with TRBD1 as a possible D gene (5 bases). From germline, CDR1 is MNHEY and CDR2 SVGAGI. V was cut by 2 bases and J by 6 bases, with 30 bases left in between. The CDR3 covers 20 residues. CDR3 amino acids: CASSYPNRNRPSNKVDTQYF. The DNA for the CDR3 is TGTGCCAGCAGTTACCCTAACAGGAACCGCCCATCAAACAAGGTGGATACGCAGTATTTT.

A few counts support this clonotype. The rearrangement joins TRBV29-1 to TRBJ2-7; D is possibly TRBD2 (5 bases). Trimming removed 7 bases from V and 4 bases from J, with 17 bases in between. Germline assignment: CDR1 SQVTM and CDR2 ANQGSEA. This CDR3 spans 13 amino acids. The CDR3 sequence is CSALTPAGYEQYF. Written as DNA, the CDR3 is TGCAGCGCACTCACTCCGGCGGGTTACGAGCAGTACTTC.

There are a few counts of this clonotype. The V and J genes are TRBV5-6 and TRBJ2-4; TRBD2 might be the D (6 bases). The J call could be wrong; TRBJ2-7 is a better fit for the DNA end. Germline lookup yields CDR1 SGHDT and CDR2 YYEEEE. This CDR3 has 16 amino acids. The CDR3 region is CASSSPLLGGGPEQYF. CDR3 nucleotide sequence: TGTGCCAGCAGCTCTCCCCTCCTCGGGGGTGGCCCCGAGCAGTACTTC.

CDR3 loop: CASSLTGVSSTDTQYF. Here the CDR3 DNA reads TGTGCCAGCAGTTTGACAGGGGTTTCTAGCACAGATACGCAGTATTTT. The chain links TRBV27 to TRBJ2-3, with TRBD1 matching 8 bases. After removal of 3 bases from V and 0 bases from J, the junction contained 5 bases not matched to a gene. The CDR3 contains 16 residues. Germline V gives CDR1 MNHEY, CDR2 SMNVEV (reference sequence).

The rearrangement uses TRBV12-3 or TRBV12-4 and TRBJ2-3, with unresolved D. Between the trimmed V and J ends, which lost 6 bases and 6 bases, there was a span of 10 bases. The CDR3 covers 12 residues. The CDR3 is CASSPIADTQYF. In nucleotides, the CDR3 is TGTGCCAGCAGCCCAATTGCGGATACGCAGTATTTT.

This chain uses TRBV7-9 with TRBJ2-2, with 12 bases matching TRBD2. The ends lost 5 bases at V and 1 base at J; junction bases unmatched: 2. This CDR3 contains 16 residues. Germline-derived CDR1 and CDR2 are SEHNR and FQNEAQ (reference sequence). CDR3 sequence (DNA): TGTGCCAGCAGCGCGGGACTAGCGGGGAACACCGGGGAGCTGTTTTTT. It is translated as CASSAGLAGNTGELFF.

J is TRBJ2-7 and V is TRBV3-1; 11 nucleotides agree with TRBD2. The germline gives CDR1 LGHDT, CDR2 YNNKEL (reference sequence). This CDR3 is built from 16 residues. J lost 4 bases, V lost 4 bases, and 9 bases had no gene match. DNA of the CDR3: TGTGCCAGCAGCCTACTAGCGGGAGCCAACCCATACGAGCAGTACTTC. Protein product: CASSLLAGANPYEQYF.

CDR3 DNA: TGCAGTGCTCTTCGACCCGGGGAAGATACGCAGTATTTT. It yields the protein CSALRPGEDTQYF. V gene TRBV20-1 combines with J gene TRBJ2-3; possible D gene TRBD2, 5 bases. V lost 5 bases, J lost 5 bases, and 14 bases lay in between. The CDR3 runs to 13 residues. Germline lookup yields CDR1 DFQATT and CDR2 SNEGSKA (reference sequence).

V and J are TRBV3-1 and TRBJ2-1; 14 bases are a match to TRBD2. V dropped 3 bases and J dropped 8; count of bases not matched to a gene: 3. The CDR3 runs 15 residues. From germline, CDR1 is LGHDT and CDR2 YNNKEL (reference sequence). The CDR3 here is CASSQGLAGAYEQFF. In DNA, the CDR3 is TGTGCCAGCAGCCAGGGACTAGCGGGGGCCTATGAGCAGTTCTTC.

Only one count was recorded for this clonotype. The gene calls are TRBV7-8 and TRBJ1-1; D remains ambiguous. V was pared by 5 bases and J by 8 bases, with 12 bases between. The germline V gene has CDR1 SGHVS and CDR2 FQNEAQ. CDR3 size: 12 residues. CDR3 residues: CASSPGGREAFF. The CDR3 region has the DNA TGTGCCAGCAGCCCCGGCGGGCGGGAAGCTTTCTTT.

As regards this clonotype: Its ends do not fully match the called genes, so a read error is possible. The gene calls are TRBV15 and TRBJ1-5; D unclear. This CDR3 region has 14 residues. The germline V gene has CDR1 LNHNV and CDR2 YYDKDF (reference sequence). The CDR3 DNA follows: TGTGCCACCAGCAGAGATCTGGGGAATCGGCCCCAGCATTTT. This encodes CATSRDLGNRPQHF. Drawing the rest from reference TRBV15 and TRBJ1-5, the complete variable domain is DAMVIQNPRYQVTQFGKPVTLSCSQTLNHNVMYWYQQKSSQAPKLLFHYYDKDFNNEADTPDNFQSRRPNTSFCFLDIRSPGLGDTAMYLCATSRDLGNRPQHFGDGTRLSIL.

The gene calls are TRBV12-3 or TRBV12-4 and TRBJ2-5; a weak D match, TRBD1 (6 bases). The J call may not be correct, given that the DNA end is closer to TRBJ2-7. The CDR3 is 16 residues long. The CDR3 region has the DNA TGTGCCAGCAGCCCCACCCCGGGACAACTAGACTACGAGCAGTACTTC. Its translation is CASSPTPGQLDYEQYF.

The chain couples TRBV10-3 to TRBJ2-1; possibly TRBD1 or TRBD2 for D (5 bases each). V was pared by 9 bases and J by 8 bases, with 17 bases between. CDR1 is ENHRY and CDR2 is SYGVKD in the germline V gene. This CDR3 is built from 13 residues. CDR3: CAITRDREYEQFF. CDR3 nucleotides: TGTGCCATTACGAGGGACCGAGAATATGAGCAGTTCTTC.

This clonotype was counted a few times. V gene TRBV6-2 or TRBV6-3 combines with J gene TRBJ2-1, with a weak D call TRBD1 (6 bases). V shed 6 bases and J shed 5 bases, with 17 bases lying between them. Germline V lookup: CDR1 MNHEY, CDR2 SVGEGT. The CDR3 consists of 15 residues. In DNA, the CDR3 is TGTGCCAGCAGAACGGGACATCACCAAAACAATGAGCAGTTCTTC. This codes for CASRTGHHQNNEQFF.

This chain joins TRBV15 and TRBJ2-2; the D is unclear. The CDR3 consists of 15 residues. Germline V gives CDR1 LNHNV, CDR2 YYDKDF (reference sequence). Trimming took off 3 bases at V and 1 base at J, with 9 bases between the two ends. CDR3 bases: TGTGCCACCAGCAGTGTAATACAGAACACCGGGGAGCTGTTTTTT. As protein: CATSSVIQNTGELFF.

V and J are TRBV5-1 and TRBJ2-1; possible D gene TRBD2, 5 bases. CDR1 is SGHRS, CDR2 YFSETQ, per germline. V dropped 2 bases and J dropped 0 bases, with 9 bases sitting between them. There are 15 residues in the CDR3. CDR3 residues: CASSFAGNSYNEQFF. The CDR3 DNA sequence: TGCGCCAGCAGCTTTGCGGGCAACTCCTACAATGAGCAGTTCTTC. Full variable domain (remainder filled in from reference TRBV5-1 and TRBJ2-1): KAGVTQTPRYLIKTRGQQVTLSCSPISGHRSVSWYQQTPGQGLQFLFEYFSETQRNKGNFPGRFSGRQFSNSRSEMNVSTLELGDSALYLCASSFAGNSYNEQFFGPGTRLTVL.

The chain uses TRBV5-1 and TRBJ1-2; maybe TRBD1 (6 bases). Per germline, CDR1 SGHRS and CDR2 YFSETQ. Trimming left V 4 bases short and J 4 bases short, with 14 bases between. This CDR3 has 14 residues. DNA of the CDR3: TGCGCCAGCAGCAGCCCGGACAGCTCCTATGGCTACACCTTC. It encodes CASSSPDSSYGYTF.

This clonotype has more than one count but fewer than ten. The chain uses TRBV7-9 and TRBJ2-3; possible D gene TRBD1, 7 bases. With 6 bases removed from V and 0 bases from J, the gap between germline ends came to 16 bases. The V gene's germline CDR1 is SEHNR and CDR2 FQNEAQ (reference sequence). The CDR3 sequence is 16 residues long. The CDR3 nucleotides read TGTGCCAGCAGACCCGTACAGGGGAGGAGCACAGATACGCAGTATTTT. This gives the protein CASRPVQGRSTDTQYF.

Comments on this clonotype: The junction shows a germline mismatch at one end, possibly a read error. The V gene is TRBV4-1, the J gene TRBJ2-7; the match to TRBD1 covers 7 bases. Germline V CDR1 and CDR2: MGHRA, YSYEKL. This CDR3 has 13 residues. This CDR3 is CASSQGTDYEQYF. As DNA, the CDR3 is TGTGCCAGCAGCCAAGGGACAGACTACGAGCAGTACTTC.

The chain recombines TRBV20-1 with TRBJ2-7, with TRBD1 as a possible D gene (5 bases). The CDR3 extends over 15 amino acids. Trimming left V 6 bases short and J 0 bases short, with 18 bases between. CDR1 is DFQATT and CDR2 is SNEGSKA in the germline V gene (reference sequence). DNA for the CDR3: TGCAGTGCCCTACGGACACGGGCGAGCTCCTACGAGCAGTACTTC. This translates into CSALRTRASSYEQYF.

This chain links TRBV4-1 with TRBJ2-7, with D perhaps TRBD1 or TRBD2 (5 bases each). Trimming removed 3 bases from V and 2 bases from J, with 14 bases in between. The germline V gene encodes CDR1 MGHRA and CDR2 YSYEKL. The CDR3 runs to 15 residues. The CDR3 DNA reads TGCGCCAGCAGCCAGGACACCGGGGAACCCTACGAGCAGTACTTC. Translation: CASSQDTGEPYEQYF.

This clonotype was seen a handful of times. V is TRBV21-1 and J is TRBJ2-5; TRBD1, the table's D call, was not compared with the DNA. TRBV21-1 is a pseudogene locus. This CDR3 comprises 10 residues. In nucleotides, the CDR3 is TGTCGGGGGGGGCTTGAGACCCAGTACTTC. Its translation is CRGGLETQYF.

The chain couples TRBV20-1 to TRBJ2-3; D is possibly TRBD2 (5 bases). V was pared by 0 bases and J by 0 bases, with 13 bases between. The V gene's germline CDR1 is DFQATT and CDR2 SNEGSKA (reference sequence). This CDR3 contains 16 residues. CDR3 sequence reads: CSARDQLAESTDTQYF. CDR3 nucleotides: TGCAGTGCTAGAGATCAGCTAGCTGAAAGCACAGATACGCAGTATTTT.